This TCR beta chain was recovered during a study of blood T cell repertoires in COVID-19. The CDR3 consists of 16 residues. Germline lookup yields CDR1 MNHEY and CDR2 SMNVEV (reference sequence). J was trimmed by 2 bases and V by 2 bases; bases with no gene match: 6. Profiling relied on immunoSEQ multiplex PCR, and the TCRdb table lists in-frame clones only, not all of them. Of around 290,000 clones listed, about 89% were seen once; the top ten hold about 2%. The chain is built from TRBV27 and TRBJ2-7; 10 bases fit TRBD1. Sequencing was done on a sample of peripheral blood. This clonotype was sampled from a woman aged 30 to 39 with COVID-19, enrolled during active disease. DNA for the CDR3: TGTGCCAGCAGTTTAGGCGGGACAGGGGTGGCCTACGAGCAGTACTTC. Its translation is CASSLGGTGVAYEQYF.